The clone carrying this TCR beta chain was counted at least ten times. No antigen is known for it. The data stem from a study of T cell repertoires in cytomegalovirus infection. For the study at large: Well-studied HLA-B-restricted epitopes and recently identified HLA-C-restricted epitopes of CMV were both used in the study. A matching HLA type, together with CMV infection, was signaled by public TCR beta signatures.

TCRdb called the reads again in MiXCR, with one record for every CDR3 protein. This sample has hundreds of thousands of distinct CDR3 sequences, with about 33% found just once. Study observations and caveats: Clonotype analysis showed dominance of the ex vivo response by HLA-C-restricted CMV-specific TCR beta clonotypes.

V dropped 5 bases and J dropped 2 bases, with 19 bases sitting between them. Germline CDR1 reads SGHTA; CDR2 reads FQGNSA. CDR3 length: 16 residues. The starting material was cultured CD8+ T cells from PBMCs, obtained from culture after CMV antigen stimulation. The chain uses TRBV7-2 and TRBJ2-7; D unclear. The receptor's source is a human donor in good health (CMV status not recorded). Some clones in this sample may be carry-over from other donors' samples. CDR3: CASSLVASAITYEQYV. The CDR3 DNA follows: TGTGCCAGCAGCCTGGTAGCTTCCGCGATCACCTACGAGCAGTACGTC.